This paragraph reports one T cell receptor beta chain. The antigen is unknown. The data are from a study of OX40 agonist ivuxolimab in advanced cancers. Assay: immunoSEQ multiplex PCR; the TCRdb copy retains only in-frame clones and omits some. The table has around 69,000 clones, 70% to 90% seen once; the top ten hold under 3%. The germline gives CDR1 SGHAT, CDR2 FQNNGV. Deletions cut 2 bases from V and 11 bases from J, with 21 bases between. The CDR3 length is 15 residues. Study-level results: There were, on average, more expanded clones in CD8+ T cells than in CD4+. The CD4+ and CD8+ T cells in the blood had expanded clonally by week 6 at 0.1 to 3.0 mg/kg.

This clonotype was obtained from an adult with an advanced solid tumor such as melanoma, head and neck, liver or kidney cancer. The material sequenced was CD4+ or CD8+ T cells sorted from blood, taken in a trial of the OX40 agonist ivuxolimab. V is TRBV11-2 and J is TRBJ1-1, with D possibly TRBD1 on 6 matching bases. The CDR3: CASSLYARGADGAFF. DNA of the CDR3: TGTGCCAGCAGCTTATACGCACGGGGGGCCGACGGGGCTTTCTTT.